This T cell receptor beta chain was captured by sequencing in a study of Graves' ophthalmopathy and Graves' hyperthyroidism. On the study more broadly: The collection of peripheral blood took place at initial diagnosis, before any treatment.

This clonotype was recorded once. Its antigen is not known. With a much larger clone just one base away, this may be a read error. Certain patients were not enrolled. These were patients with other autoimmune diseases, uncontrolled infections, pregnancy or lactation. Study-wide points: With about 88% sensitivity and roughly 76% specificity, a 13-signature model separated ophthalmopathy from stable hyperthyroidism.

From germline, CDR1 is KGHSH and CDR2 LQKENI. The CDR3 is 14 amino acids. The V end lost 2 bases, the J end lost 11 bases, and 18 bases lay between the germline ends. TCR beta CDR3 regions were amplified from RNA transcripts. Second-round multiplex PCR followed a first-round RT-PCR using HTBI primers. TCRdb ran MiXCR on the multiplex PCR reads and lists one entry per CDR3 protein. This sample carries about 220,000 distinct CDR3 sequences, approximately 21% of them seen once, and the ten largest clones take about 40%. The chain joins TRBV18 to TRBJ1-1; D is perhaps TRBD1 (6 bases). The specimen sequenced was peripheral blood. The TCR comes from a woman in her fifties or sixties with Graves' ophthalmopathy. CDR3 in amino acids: CASSPGGSGVMAFF. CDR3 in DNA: TGTGCCAGCTCACCAGGTGGGTCAGGGGTCATGGCTTTCTTT.